This entry lists 17 T cell receptor beta chains sequenced from one sample in a study of T cell responses to AZD1222 COVID-19 vaccine. Clones were read by immunoSEQ multiplex PCR, and TCRdb kept only the in-frame ones, dropping some. The data contain tens of thousands of clones, approximately 84% of them singletons. The sequenced sample was peripheral blood, obtained on day 0 of AZD1222 vaccination. The receptors here all came from an adult in good health.

The chain combines TRBV9 with TRBJ2-6; unclear D gene. Germline lookup yields CDR1 SGDLS and CDR2 YYNGEE. The CDR3 spans 15 residues. The V end was cut by 4 bases, the J end by 1 base, with 9 bases between. CDR3 region: CASSQVGSGANVLTF. The CDR3 DNA follows: TGTGCCAGCAGCCAAGTGGGTTCTGGGGCCAACGTCCTGACTTTC.

The V call is TRBV6-4, the J call TRBJ1-6; 9 bases are shared with TRBD1. Germline CDR1 and CDR2: MRHNA and SNTAGT. CDR3 length: 13 residues. V trimming: 5 bases; J trimming: 10 bases; junction bases outside the gene matches: 3. The CDR3 region has the DNA TGTGCCAGCAGTAGGGACAGGGAATCACCCCTCCACTTT. This gives the protein CASSRDRESPLHF.

Concerning this clone: A single base separates this from a much larger clone, so it may be a read error. The rearrangement uses TRBV7-9 and TRBJ2-1; no firm D call. The length of the CDR3 is 15 residues. Deletions cut 5 bases from V and 0 bases from J, with 11 bases between. Germline lookup yields CDR1 SEHNR and CDR2 FQNEAQ (reference sequence). CDR3 sequence (DNA): TGTGCCAGCAGCCCCAGGCGGAGCTCCTACAATGAGCAGTTCTTC. Encoded protein: CASSPRRSSYNEQFF. The full variable domain, rest sourced from reference TRBV7-9 and TRBJ2-1, is DTGVSQNPRHKITKRGQNVTFRCDPISEHNRLYWYRQTLGQGPEFLTYFQNEAQLEKSRLLSDRFSAERPKGSFSTLEIQRTEQGDSAMYLCASSPRRSSYNEQFFGPGTRLTVL.

The genes are TRBV5-1 and TRBJ1-2, with D possibly TRBD1 on 5 matching bases. V was shortened by 1 base and J by 8 bases, with 15 bases between the two germline ends. The CDR3 covers 14 residues. The V gene's germline CDR1 is SGHRS and CDR2 YFSETQ. The CDR3: CASSLTVAGQGYTF. In DNA, the CDR3 is TGCGCCAGCAGCTTGACGGTCGCAGGGCAAGGCTACACCTTC.

V is TRBV7-6 and J is TRBJ2-7; 7 bases are shared with TRBD2. V was pared by 4 bases and J by 3 bases, with 9 bases of the junction left unmatched. The V gene's germline CDR1 is SGHVS and CDR2 FNYEAQ. The CDR3 is 15 residues long. The DNA for the CDR3 is TGTGCCAGCAGCTCATACCACGGGGGGATCTACGAGCAGTACTTC. Its protein is CASSSYHGGIYEQYF.

The rearrangement uses TRBV19 and TRBJ2-5; D is possibly TRBD2 (6 bases). The CDR3 is made up of 17 amino acids. Germline CDR1 LNHDA, CDR2 SQIVND (reference sequence). V lost 3 bases, J lost 0 bases, and 17 bases lay in between. The CDR3 bases are TGTGCCAGTAGTATTAGGTCAGCAGGGAGGTACCAAGAGACCCAGTACTTC. Its translation is CASSIRSAGRYQETQYF.

V and J are TRBV11-2 and TRBJ1-5, with 7 positions matching TRBD1. The CDR3 has 14 amino acids. The V gene end was trimmed by 3 bases and the J gene end by 7 bases; junction bases not matched to a gene: 6. CDR1 and CDR2 from the germline V gene are SGHAT and FQNNGV. The CDR3 bases are TGTGCCAGCAGCTTCGACAGGGTTAGCCAGCCCCAGCATTTT. Amino acid sequence: CASSFDRVSQPQHF.

V and J are TRBV5-1 and TRBJ1-1, with D uncertain. The ends were cut back, 0 bases at V and 0 bases at J, with 3 bases in the middle. The CDR3 runs 13 residues. The germline V gene has CDR1 SGHRS and CDR2 YFSETQ. Here the CDR3 reads CASSLDLNTEAFF. CDR3 bases: TGCGCCAGCAGCTTGGATCTGAACACTGAAGCTTTCTTT.

By sample fraction, this clone is medium-sized (0.01 to 0.1%). The V gene is TRBV15, the J gene TRBJ2-1; 13 positions agree with TRBD2. J was trimmed by 6 bases and V by 1 base; bases with no gene match: 0. This CDR3 region has 15 residues. The germline gives CDR1 LNHNV, CDR2 YYDKDF (reference sequence). The DNA of the CDR3 is TGTGCCACCAGCAGAGGGACTAGCGGGAGCAATGAGCAGTTCTTC. As protein: CATSRGTSGSNEQFF.

This chain connects TRBV9 to TRBJ2-1; TRBD2 is a possible D gene (6 bases). V lost 0 bases to trimming and J lost 5 bases, with 12 bases between them. The germline gives CDR1 SGDLS, CDR2 YYNGEE. This CDR3 region has 15 residues. This chain's CDR3 is CASSVALALNNEQFF. DNA for the CDR3: TGTGCCAGCAGCGTAGCGCTAGCGTTAAACAATGAGCAGTTCTTC.

The J gene is TRBJ1-3, the V gene TRBV5-6; D not certain. This CDR3 spans 14 amino acids. Looked up from germline, CDR1 is SGHDT and CDR2 is YYEEEE. V lost 2 bases and J lost 0, with 6 bases in between. The CDR3 region is CASSLRSSGNTIYF. The CDR3 DNA follows: TGTGCCAGCAGCTTAAGGAGCTCTGGAAACACCATATATTTT.

The chain carries TRBV27 and TRBJ1-2, with D possibly being TRBD1 (6 bases). The V gene lost 2 bases and the J gene lost 8 bases, with 18 bases spanning the gap. The length of the CDR3 is 15 residues. The germline CDR1 and CDR2 sequences are MNHEY and SMNVEV (reference sequence). The CDR3 region has the DNA TGTGCCAGCAGTTTACAAAGGGCGGGGGCCGAGGGCTACACCTTC. Translated: CASSLQRAGAEGYTF.

This chain connects TRBV7-9 to TRBJ2-7; 10 bases fit TRBD1. V gave up 5 bases and J gave up 1 base; unmatched junction bases: 2. The CDR3 has 14 amino acids. CDR1 and CDR2 from the germline V gene are SEHNR and FQNEAQ (reference sequence). The CDR3 region has the DNA TGTGCCAGCAGCGCGGGACAGGGGTCCTACGAGCAGTACTTC. This encodes CASSAGQGSYEQYF.

This chain uses TRBV7-8 with TRBJ1-3, with 8 bases that match TRBD1. CDR1 SGHVS and CDR2 FQNEAQ come from the germline V gene. The trim removed 4 bases at V and 4 bases at J, leaving 9 bases unmatched. This CDR3 contains 16 residues. The DNA for the CDR3 is TGTGCCAGCAGCTCAAGGGCAGGGGGCTTCGGAAACACCATATATTTT. Its protein is CASSSRAGGFGNTIYF.

This rearrangement joins TRBV5-1 to TRBJ2-1; 11 nucleotides align to TRBD2. V was pared by 4 bases and J by 7 bases, with 13 bases of the junction left unmatched. CDR3 length: 17 residues. Germline V gene sequence: CDR1 SGHRS, CDR2 YFSETQ. The CDR3 region has the DNA TGCGCCAGCAGCCCGGCCCTAGCGGGAGGATCGGATAATGAGCAGTTCTTC. This codes for CASSPALAGGSDNEQFF.

This rearrangement joins TRBV30 to TRBJ2-7; the D gene is possibly TRBD2 (6 bases). The CDR3 runs 13 residues. V gave up 8 bases and J gave up 5 bases, with 19 bases separating them. Germline CDR1 is GTSNPN and CDR2 is SVGIG (reference sequence). In DNA form, the CDR3 reads TGTGCCGGCGACGGAGGGCTTGGGGACGAGCAGTACTTC. Its protein is CAGDGGLGDEQYF.

The CDR3 DNA sequence: TGCAGCGTTGAACAGAAATTGCTGTTTTTT. Translated, it gives CSVEQKLLFF. The V gene is TRBV29-1, the J gene TRBJ1-4; D is undetermined. The CDR3 contains 10 residues. V was shortened by 2 bases and J by 14 bases, with 9 bases between the two germline ends. CDR1 and CDR2 (germline): SQVTM, ANQGSEA.